This TCR beta chain originates from a study of T cell repertoires in cytomegalovirus infection. TCRdb called the reads again in MiXCR, with one record for every CDR3 protein. The sample lists 650,000 to 850,000 distinct CDR3 sequences, under 35% occurring once. This CDR3 spans 13 amino acids. Trimming left V 0 bases short and J 5 bases short, with 7 bases between. The germline V gene encodes CDR1 SQVTM and CDR2 ANQGSEA. In the case of this clonotype: The antigen is not known.

The rearrangement joins TRBV29-1 to TRBJ2-2, with D hard to call. Sequenced material: cultured CD8+ T cells from PBMCs, taken from culture after CMV antigen stimulation. This clonotype was sampled from a human donor in good health (CMV status not recorded). Some clones in this sample may be carry-over from other donors' samples. CDR3 bases: TGCAGCGTTGAAGAGGTAGATACCGGGGAGCTGTTTTTT. This sequence encodes CSVEEVDTGELFF.